The 17 T cell receptor beta chains below were found in one sample sequenced in a study of cytomegalovirus exposure and HLA in healthy donors. PCR involved 60 Vbeta and 13 Jbeta primers. The repertoire was sequenced with immunoSEQ multiplex PCR; TCRdb's copy has only in-frame clones and lacks some. This sample's table reports about 140,000 clones. What was sequenced was PBMCs. The receptors come from a man aged 40-49 years in good health and CMV-seronegative.

CDR3 region: CASSLTGGEGYTF. In DNA, the CDR3 is TGTGCCAGTAGCCTAACAGGGGGAGAAGGCTACACCTTC. This chain connects TRBV19 to TRBJ1-2; 8 nucleotides line up with TRBD1. The junction had 8 bases not matched to a gene; V was cut back by 6 bases and J by 8 bases. The germline gives CDR1 LNHDA, CDR2 SQIVND (reference sequence). This CDR3 is built from 13 residues.

The genes are TRBV5-1 and TRBJ1-1, with D hard to call. Trimming took off 0 bases at V and 7 bases at J, with 13 bases between the two ends. The germline V gene encodes CDR1 SGHRS and CDR2 YFSETQ. This CDR3 has 14 amino acids. The chain's CDR3 is CASSLGGEASEAFF. The CDR3 DNA is TGCGCCAGCAGCTTGGGCGGGGAGGCGAGTGAAGCTTTCTTT.

V gene TRBV9 combines with J gene TRBJ2-5; 9 positions agree with TRBD2. The tail of the sequence fits TRBJ2-7 better, so the J call may be wrong. The CDR3 runs 15 residues. CDR1 SGDLS and CDR2 YYNGEE come from the germline V gene. The CDR3 reads CASSGQRGVSYEQYF. Here the CDR3 DNA reads TGTGCCAGCAGCGGCCAGCGGGGGGTCTCCTACGAGCAGTACTTC.

V gene TRBV5-6 combines with J gene TRBJ1-2, with D tentatively TRBD1 (6 bases). CDR1 is SGHDT and CDR2 is YYEEEE in the germline V gene. The CDR3 runs 13 residues. The V end was cut by 6 bases, the J end by 10 bases, with 19 bases between. CDR3 region: CASTPIRTADYTF. Here the CDR3 DNA reads TGTGCCAGCACCCCTATCAGGACAGCAGACTACACCTTC.

This rearrangement joins TRBV7-9 to TRBJ2-1; 8 bases fit TRBD2. V lost 5 bases and J lost 0; bases outside the gene matches: 6. This CDR3 is built from 16 residues. Germline CDR1 is SEHNR and CDR2 is FQNEAQ (reference sequence). CDR3 coding DNA: TGTGCCAGCAGCAACCAAGCGGGGGCCTCCTACAATGAGCAGTTCTTC. Translation gives CASSNQAGASYNEQFF.

The V call is TRBV30, the J call TRBJ2-3, with D maybe TRBD1 (7 bases). The CDR3 contains 19 residues. CDR1 is GTSNPN, CDR2 SVGIG, per germline (reference sequence). Trimming took off 0 bases at V and 3 bases at J, with 25 bases between the two ends. CDR3 DNA sequence: TGTGCCTGGAGTGTAAATAGGAGGGGCAGGGGGTGGGGGACAGATACGCAGTATTTT. It codes for CAWSVNRRGRGWGTDTQYF.

The CDR3 DNA reads TGTGCCAGCAGCCAAGATAAGACAGGGGGCGCTGGGGGCTACACCTTC. This encodes CASSQDKTGGAGGYTF. V usage is TRBV4-2 and J usage is TRBJ1-2, with 10 bases matching TRBD1. V lost 0 bases, J lost 8 bases, and 9 bases stayed unmatched. CDR1 is LGHNA, CDR2 YNFKEQ, per germline. The CDR3 spans 16 residues.

This chain connects TRBV6-1 to TRBJ2-7; TRBD1 matches 9 bases. This CDR3 has 14 amino acids. In germline, CDR1 is MNHNS, CDR2 SASEGT. Trimming cost V 7 bases and J 6 bases; bases outside gene matches: 10. The chain's CDR3 is CASKIMDRGGEQYF. CDR3 DNA: TGTGCCAGCAAGATAATGGACAGGGGCGGCGAGCAGTACTTC.

The chain couples TRBV29-1 to TRBJ1-1; unclear D gene. Germline lookup yields CDR1 SQVTM and CDR2 ANQGSEA. The CDR3 runs to 11 residues. Between the trimmed V and J ends, which lost 8 bases and 0 bases, there was a span of 7 bases. The CDR3 DNA follows: TGCAGCCTCACTCTGAACACTGAAGCTTTCTTT. Translating it yields CSLTLNTEAFF.

The V and J genes are TRBV5-1 and TRBJ2-5; 10 bases map to TRBD1. CDR1 is SGHRS, CDR2 YFSETQ, per germline. The V segment lost 5 bases and the J segment 5 bases; nucleotides outside the gene matches: 15. This CDR3 has 17 amino acids. DNA for the CDR3: TGCGCCAGCAGACACTCCCCGACAGGGGGCGCGGGGGAGACCCAGTACTTC. Encoded protein: CASRHSPTGGAGETQYF.

This chain connects TRBV5-6 to TRBJ2-7, with D possibly being TRBD1 (8 bases). CDR3 size: 14 residues. Trimming shortened V by 5 bases and J by 3 bases, and 15 bases separated the two germline ends. Germline CDR1 and CDR2: SGHDT and YYEEEE. CDR3 sequence reads: CASRVQGGFYEQYF. The CDR3 bases are TGTGCCAGCAGGGTACAGGGGGGGTTCTACGAGCAGTACTTC.

The chain combines TRBV4-3 with TRBJ2-7, with a weak D call TRBD1 (5 bases). This CDR3 contains 13 residues. CDR1 is LGHNA, CDR2 YSLEER, per germline. V was trimmed by 4 bases and J by 3 bases, leaving 10 bases between them. For the CDR3, the DNA is TGCGCCAGCAGCCCTGGGGCAGGCTACGAGCAGTACTTC. Amino acid sequence: CASSPGAGYEQYF.

The V and J genes are TRBV5-5 and TRBJ2-1; D ambiguous. The germline CDR1 and CDR2 sequences are SGHKS and YYEKEE (reference sequence). This CDR3 region has 11 residues. The ends were cut back, 2 bases at V and 8 bases at J, with 5 bases in the middle. CDR3 sequence reads: CASSLIDEQFF. The CDR3, as DNA: TGTGCCAGCAGCTTAATCGATGAGCAGTTCTTC. Combining the CDR3 with reference TRBV5-5 and TRBJ2-1 gives the whole variable domain DAGVTQSPTHLIKTRGQQVTLRCSPISGHKSVSWYQQVLGQGPQFIFQYYEKEERGRGNFPDRFSARQFPNYSSELNVNALLLGDSALYLCASSLIDEQFFGPGTRLTVL.

The chain couples TRBV6-4 to TRBJ2-2; perhaps TRBD1 as D (6 bases). V was clipped by 3 bases and J by 1 base, with 12 bases between them. Per germline, CDR1 MRHNA and CDR2 SNTAGT. The CDR3 sequence is 16 residues long. CDR3 sequence (DNA): TGTGCCAGCAGTGATTCAAGGACAGTGAACACCGGGGAGCTGTTTTTT. The encoded protein is CASSDSRTVNTGELFF.

The chain is built from TRBV7-7 and TRBJ2-5; 15 bases match TRBD2. Germline V CDR1 and CDR2: SSHAT, FNYEAQ (reference sequence). V shed 5 bases, J shed 0 bases, and the junction held 10 bases outside the gene matches. This CDR3 comprises 19 residues. Here the CDR3 reads CASSLGTSGGYGYQETQYF. As DNA, the CDR3 is TGTGCCAGCAGCCTCGGGACTAGCGGGGGGTACGGGTACCAAGAGACCCAGTACTTC.

The V call is TRBV5-4, the J call TRBJ1-2; TRBD1 aligns across 7 bases. This CDR3 has 13 amino acids. Germline V gene sequence: CDR1 SGHNT, CDR2 YYREEE (reference sequence). Germline trimming cut 3 bases from V and 5 bases from J; bases unmatched to any gene: 4. CDR3 sequence (DNA): TGTGCCAGCAGCTCCGGACAGGAATATGGCTACACCTTC. Protein: CASSSGQEYGYTF.

The chain joins TRBV6-5 to TRBJ1-2; TRBD1 matches 9 bases. Unmatched junction bases numbered 11, after V lost 2 bases and J lost 7 bases. Germline CDR1 and CDR2: MNHEY and SVGAGI. This CDR3 is built from 16 residues. The CDR3 protein is CASSYRTGAVNSGYTF. DNA for the CDR3: TGTGCCAGCAGTTACAGGACAGGGGCAGTTAATAGTGGCTACACCTTC.